Below are 27 T cell receptor beta chains sequenced from a single sample in a study of STAT3 mutations in large granular lymphocyte leukemia. General study findings and limits: In T-cell large granular lymphocyte leukemia, about half of patients showed multiple immunodominant subclonotypes.

Their target antigens are unknown. Profiled with immunoSEQ multiplex PCR; TCRdb holds only in-frame clones, not every one. The sample records approximately 13,000 clones, more than 65% being singletons. The source material was peripheral blood mononuclear cells. These receptor sequences come from a man in his sixties with T-cell large granular lymphocyte leukemia. Some clones in this sample may be carry-over from other donors' samples.

This rearrangement joins TRBV30 to TRBJ2-3; perhaps TRBD2 as D (5 bases). The CDR3 totals 12 residues. V lost 5 bases to trimming and J lost 2 bases, with 8 bases between them. Germline V lookup: CDR1 GTSNPN, CDR2 SVGIG (reference sequence). The CDR3 loop reads CAWGENTDTQYF. The CDR3, as DNA: TGTGCCTGGGGGGAGAACACAGATACGCAGTATTTT.

The V and J genes are TRBV29-1 and TRBJ2-7, with 9 bases aligning to TRBD1. Germline CDR1 reads SQVTM; CDR2 reads ANQGSEA. The V and J ends lost 1 base and 2 bases, in that order; junction bases with no gene match: 0. This CDR3 spans 13 amino acids. The CDR3 sequence: CSVEGQGAYEQYF. DNA for the CDR3: TGCAGCGTTGAAGGACAGGGGGCCTACGAGCAGTACTTC.

The CDR3 here is CASSGSRGNTIYF. In DNA form, the CDR3 reads TGTGCCAGCAGCGGGAGCCGGGGAAACACCATATATTTT. The chain links TRBV11-2 to TRBJ1-3, with D unclear. The CDR3 is 13 amino acids. The germline gives CDR1 SGHAT, CDR2 FQNNGV. V was shortened by 5 bases and J by 4 bases, with 9 bases between the two germline ends.

The rearrangement uses TRBV7-9 and TRBJ2-1; 9 bases agree with TRBD1. The CDR3 contains 15 residues. Trimming took 3 bases from V and 6 from J; bases not matched to a gene: 6. Per the germline V gene, CDR1 is SEHNR and CDR2 is FQNEAQ (reference sequence). CDR3 loop: CASSLGDREANEQFF. The CDR3 DNA reads TGTGCCAGCAGCTTGGGGGACAGGGAAGCCAATGAGCAGTTCTTC.

This clone was counted a few times. The chain couples TRBV29-1 to TRBJ1-5; D is unclear. The CDR3 runs 12 residues. V was trimmed by 1 base and J by 3 bases, leaving 4 bases between them. Germline V gene data show CDR1 as SQVTM and CDR2 as ANQGSEA. CDR3 in amino acids: CSVEGDNQPQHF. The CDR3 bases are TGCAGCGTTGAAGGGGACAATCAGCCCCAGCATTTT.

The CDR3 loop reads CASRHRRGRRANYGYTF. As DNA, the CDR3 is TGTGCCAGTAGGCACCGCAGGGGGCGCCGAGCTAACTATGGCTACACCTTC. This chain links TRBV19 with TRBJ1-2; 8 bases agree with TRBD1. This CDR3 has 17 amino acids. From germline, CDR1 is LNHDA and CDR2 SQIVND (reference sequence). The junction had 12 bases not matched to a gene; V was cut back by 6 bases and J by 0 bases.

The chain recombines TRBV30 with TRBJ1-5, with 8 bases aligning to TRBD1. The germline V gene has CDR1 GTSNPN and CDR2 SVGIG (reference sequence). This CDR3 comprises 16 residues. V shed 3 bases, J shed 6 bases, and the junction held 13 bases outside the gene matches. The CDR3 nucleotides read TGTGCCTGGAGCGGTCGAATAGGACAGGGAATTCAGCCCCAGCATTTT. It translates to CAWSGRIGQGIQPQHF.

The rearrangement joins TRBV5-5 to TRBJ1-1; 7 bases line up with TRBD1. The CDR3 is 15 residues long. The J segment lost 10 bases and the V segment lost 4 bases, leaving 16 bases of the junction unmatched. Germline CDR1 is SGHKS and CDR2 is YYEKEE (reference sequence). CDR3 DNA sequence: TGTGCCAGCAGCACACAACACAGGGGTTCTATCGTAGCTTTCTTT. Translated: CASSTQHRGSIVAFF.

V and J are TRBV5-6 and TRBJ2-1; TRBD2 matches 8 bases. This CDR3 is 15 amino acids long. With V trimmed by 0 bases and J by 8 bases, 7 bases remained unmatched. Germline CDR1 SGHDT, CDR2 YYEEEE. CDR3 nucleotide sequence: TGTGCCAGCAGCTTGGACGGGAGGGCGACGGATGAGCAGTTCTTC. Residues: CASSLDGRATDEQFF. Together with reference TRBV5-6 and TRBJ2-1, the CDR3 gives the full variable domain: DAGVTQSPTHLIKTRGQQVTLRCSPKSGHDTVSWYQQALGQGPQFIFQYYEEEERQRGNFPDRFSGHQFPNYSSELNVNALLLGDSALYLCASSLDGRATDEQFFGPGTRLTVL.

This clone was seen only a few times. The genes are TRBV6-5 and TRBJ2-7, with TRBD1 matching over 8 bases. The V segment lost 1 base and the J segment 6 bases; nucleotides outside the gene matches: 5. The CDR3 loop spans 14 amino acids. Germline lookup yields CDR1 MNHEY and CDR2 SVGAGI. The CDR3: CASSYYQGATEQYF. Here the CDR3 DNA reads TGTGCCAGCAGTTACTATCAGGGGGCCACCGAGCAGTACTTC.

This sequence joins TRBV30 and TRBJ1-6; a weak D match, TRBD1 (6 bases). The CDR3 consists of 15 residues. The germline V and J ends were trimmed by 5 bases and 1 base, with 12 bases remaining between them. Germline CDR1 and CDR2: GTSNPN and SVGIG (reference sequence). The CDR3 bases are TGTGCCTGGGATAACAGGGCTTCCTATAATTCACCCCTCCACTTT. Translating it yields CAWDNRASYNSPLHF. Together with reference TRBV30 and TRBJ1-6, the CDR3 gives the full variable domain: SQTIHQWPATLVQPVGSPLSLECTVEGTSNPNLYWYRQAAGRGLQLLFYSVGIGQISSEVPQNLSASRPQDRQFILSSKKLLLSDSGFYLCAWDNRASYNSPLHFGNGTRLTVT.

This chain uses TRBV6-1 with TRBJ1-1; TRBD1 matches at 8 bases. This CDR3 is built from 15 residues. V was pared by 7 bases and J by 0 bases, with 7 bases of the junction left unmatched. Germline assignment: CDR1 MNHNS and CDR2 SASEGT. CDR3 sequence reads: CASNIQGGMNTEAFF. CDR3 DNA: TGTGCCAGCAATATACAGGGGGGAATGAACACTGAAGCTTTCTTT.

This clone was picked up one time. The chain employs TRBV30 and TRBJ1-2; no definite D call. V lost 5 bases to trimming and J lost 4 bases, with 17 bases between them. This CDR3 contains 14 residues. The V gene's germline CDR1 is GTSNPN and CDR2 SVGIG (reference sequence). CDR3 loop: CAWGKPPRGYGYTF. In nucleotides, the CDR3 is TGTGCCTGGGGGAAGCCCCCTCGGGGCTATGGCTACACCTTC.

This chain joins TRBV6-5 and TRBJ1-2; no firm D call. Trimming pared 5 bases from V and 8 bases from J, leaving 12 bases between. Germline values: CDR1 MNHEY, CDR2 SVGAGI. This CDR3 region has 12 residues. DNA for the CDR3: TGTGCCAGCAGTGGAGACACCACCGGCTACACCTTC. Residues: CASSGDTTGYTF.

The chain has TRBV11-2 and TRBJ1-5; D gene ambiguous. CDR3 size: 14 residues. CDR1 and CDR2 from the germline V gene are SGHAT and FQNNGV. Trimming cost V 5 bases and J 2 bases, with 10 bases left between them. The CDR3 bases are TGTGCCAGCAGCGGCCTATCAGGCAATCAGCCCCAGCATTTT. This translates into CASSGLSGNQPQHF.

This clone was detected only a few times. The V and J genes are TRBV15 and TRBJ2-7; tentative D call: TRBD1 (6 bases). V lost 1 base, J lost 2 bases, and 12 bases lay in between. Germline V gene sequence: CDR1 LNHNV, CDR2 YYDKDF (reference sequence). The CDR3 consists of 15 residues. The CDR3 here is CATSRGGDRPYEQYF. The CDR3 DNA is TGTGCCACCAGCAGAGGCGGAGACAGGCCCTACGAGCAGTACTTC.

The chain recombines TRBV7-2 with TRBJ2-7; D is unclear. CDR1 and CDR2 from the germline V gene are SGHTA and FQGNSA. The CDR3 loop spans 15 amino acids. V lost 5 bases and J lost 2, with 16 bases in between. The CDR3 loop is CASSRSLELAYEQYF. The CDR3 DNA reads as TGTGCCAGCAGCCGGAGCTTAGAGTTAGCCTACGAGCAGTACTTC. The whole variable domain, filled in from reference TRBV7-2 and TRBJ2-7, reads GAGVSQSPSNKVTEKGKDVELRCDPISGHTALYWYRQSLGQGLEFLIYFQGNSAPDKSGLPSDRFSAERTGGSVSTLTIQRTQQEDSAVYLCASSRSLELAYEQYFGPGTRLTVT.

Only a few counts were recorded for this clone. The CDR3 is CASSGQGTGANVLTF. The DNA for the CDR3 is TGTGCCAGCAGCGGACAGGGGACTGGGGCCAACGTCCTGACTTTC. The gene calls are TRBV2 and TRBJ2-6; 9 bases fit TRBD1. The CDR3 totals 15 residues. The V gene's germline CDR1 is SNHLY and CDR2 FYNNEI. Trimming at V came to 6 bases and at J to 2 bases, leaving 2 bases not matched to a gene.

The DNA for the CDR3 is TGTGCCAGCAGTTTATGGGGTAAGGGACAGGACTCCTATGGCTACACCTTC. The encoded protein is CASSLWGKGQDSYGYTF. The chain employs TRBV27 and TRBJ1-2; 8 bases line up with TRBD1. The CDR3 is made up of 17 amino acids. J lost 4 bases, V lost 1 base, and 11 bases had no gene match. The V gene's germline CDR1 is MNHEY and CDR2 SMNVEV (reference sequence).

The gene calls are TRBV19 and TRBJ2-7; 12 nucleotides agree with TRBD2. CDR1 LNHDA and CDR2 SQIVND come from the germline V gene (reference sequence). The CDR3 sequence is 14 residues long. V lost 4 bases to trimming and J lost 6 bases; unmatched junction nucleotides: 4. In nucleotides, the CDR3 is TGTGCCAGTAGTACCCTGACTAGCGGGGGCGAGCAGTACTTC. Translated: CASSTLTSGGEQYF.

The gene calls are TRBV6-6 and TRBJ1-5; no reliable D call. CDR3 length: 15 amino acids. Looked up from germline, CDR1 is MNHNY and CDR2 is SVGAGI (reference sequence). Trimming shortened V by 6 bases and J by 5 bases, and 17 bases separated the two germline ends. CDR3 sequence: CASSDPVKVDQPQHF. CDR3 bases: TGTGCCAGCAGCGACCCGGTGAAGGTTGATCAGCCCCAGCATTTT.

J is TRBJ1-1 and V is TRBV7-9; possible D gene TRBD1, 6 bases. CDR3 length equals 14 residues. Trimming took 5 bases from V and 1 from J, leaving 11 bases between them. From germline, CDR1 is SEHNR and CDR2 FQNEAQ (reference sequence). The CDR3 region is CASSPQGGNTEAFF. Written as DNA, the CDR3 is TGTGCCAGCAGCCCACAGGGCGGGAACACTGAAGCTTTCTTT.

The V call is TRBV18, the J call TRBJ2-3; TRBD2 might be the D (6 bases). Germline V gene lookup returns CDR1 KGHSH and CDR2 LQKENI. The CDR3 is 17 amino acids. V dropped 3 bases and J dropped 1 base, with 17 bases sitting between them. The CDR3 region is CASSPILAETGTDTQYF. The CDR3 DNA follows: TGTGCCAGCTCACCCATTTTAGCGGAAACAGGCACAGATACGCAGTATTTT.

This clone has only a few counts. The chain employs TRBV5-1 and TRBJ2-7, with TRBD1 matching over 7 bases. V lost 2 bases and J lost 3; bases outside the gene matches: 5. The CDR3 loop spans 14 amino acids. The germline V gene has CDR1 SGHRS and CDR2 YFSETQ. The CDR3 coding sequence is TGCGCCAGCAGCTTAGAGGCAGGGGGCTACGAGCAGTACTTC. This translates into CASSLEAGGYEQYF.

V and J are TRBV19 and TRBJ2-2; the match to TRBD1 covers 8 bases. J lost 2 bases, V lost 8 bases, and 10 bases had no gene match. Looked up from germline, CDR1 is LNHDA and CDR2 is SQIVND (reference sequence). The CDR3 totals 16 residues. CDR3 protein: CASRSEDRGNTGELFF. The CDR3 DNA is TGTGCCAGTCGAAGTGAAGACAGGGGAAACACCGGGGAGCTGTTTTTT.

The rearrangement uses TRBV9 and TRBJ2-3; D unclear. Germline assignment: CDR1 SGDLS and CDR2 YYNGEE. This CDR3 contains 14 residues. The V and J ends lost 7 bases and 5 bases respectively, with 17 bases between them. The CDR3 sequence is CASSRGGLKDTQYF. CDR3 sequence (DNA): TGTGCCAGCTCCAGAGGTGGGCTGAAAGATACGCAGTATTTT.

The rearrangement joins TRBV18 to TRBJ2-3, with D unresolved. Germline V gives CDR1 KGHSH, CDR2 LQKENI. This CDR3 spans 13 amino acids. V was trimmed by 0 bases and J by 3 bases, leaving 4 bases between them. CDR3 sequence reads: CASSPPSTDTQYF. DNA of the CDR3: TGTGCCAGCTCACCACCGTCGACAGATACGCAGTATTTT.